One sample yielded the 23 T cell receptor beta chains listed below, sequenced in a study of shared clonotypes between healthy human individuals. Some clones are missing from TCRdb's copy, which holds only in-frame ones; the method was immunoSEQ multiplex PCR. The sample has some 380,000 clones, 90% to 97% seen once. The sequenced sample was memory CD8+ T cells sorted from blood. Subset specified: CD45RO+ cells pooled with CCR7-negative TemRA cells. All receptors derive from a man aged 25-40 years in good health.

On this clone: The same CDR3 also results from other DNA sequences found in this sample. This chain uses TRBV5-6 with TRBJ2-5, with D perhaps TRBD1 (6 bases). V was trimmed by 0 bases and J by 5 bases, leaving 14 bases between them. The CDR3 has 15 amino acids. Germline V CDR1 and CDR2: SGHDT, YYEEEE. The CDR3 DNA follows: TGTGCCAGCAGCTTGGTTCAGGGGCGGAGGGAGACCCAGTACTTC. Amino acids: CASSLVQGRRETQYF.

CDR3 DNA: TGCGCCAGCAGCTTCTATCCGGGACAGGGGGCCCATGGCTACACCTTC. This gives the protein CASSFYPGQGAHGYTF. The V and J genes are TRBV5-1 and TRBJ1-2; 12 bases agree with TRBD1. V gave up 2 bases and J gave up 6 bases; unmatched junction bases: 8. The germline V gene has CDR1 SGHRS and CDR2 YFSETQ. This CDR3 is 16 amino acids long.

The rearrangement links TRBV19 to TRBJ1-3; tentatively, D is TRBD1 (5 bases). The germline V gene encodes CDR1 LNHDA and CDR2 SQIVND (reference sequence). This CDR3 contains 14 residues. V was clipped by 9 bases and J by 0 bases, with 12 bases between them. The CDR3 DNA reads as TGTGCCAGCCTAAAGGACATCTCTGGAAACACCATATATTTT. It codes for CASLKDISGNTIYF.

The gene calls are TRBV27 and TRBJ2-7; 7 bases match TRBD1. The CDR3 is 16 residues long. Germline V gene sequence: CDR1 MNHEY, CDR2 SMNVEV (reference sequence). Trimming cost V 4 bases and J 0 bases; bases outside gene matches: 9. In DNA form, the CDR3 reads TGTGCCAGCAGTTCCCCGGGCAGACAGGGCTCCTACGAGCAGTACTTC. Translating it yields CASSSPGRQGSYEQYF.

This sequence joins TRBV6-6 and TRBJ2-3; 11 bases agree with TRBD2. Unmatched junction bases numbered 7, after V lost 5 bases and J lost 9 bases. This CDR3 has 14 amino acids. The germline V gene has CDR1 MNHNY and CDR2 SVGAGI (reference sequence). CDR3 DNA sequence: TGTGCCAGCAGTGGGACTAGCGGCGCGGGGACGCAGTATTTT. Its translation is CASSGTSGAGTQYF.

J is TRBJ2-1 and V is TRBV18, with 7 bases that match TRBD2. This CDR3 has 17 residues. Trimming removed 0 bases from V and 10 bases from J; junction bases left unmatched: 15. Germline V gene data show CDR1 as KGHSH and CDR2 as LQKENI. The CDR3 region has the DNA TGTGCCAGCTCACCACCAACTGCGGGAGACCTTTTATACGAGCAGTTCTTC. Its protein product is CASSPPTAGDLLYEQFF.

With respect to this clone: One end of the junction varies from germline; a read error may be responsible. V and J are TRBV6-6 and TRBJ1-5; 8 nucleotides align to TRBD1. Germline assignment: CDR1 MNHNY and CDR2 SVGAGI (reference sequence). The CDR3 spans 15 residues. The CDR3 sequence: CASTYLDRAHQPQHF. CDR3 bases: TGTGCCAGCACTTACCTGGACAGGGCCCATCAGCCCCAGCATTTT.

This clone was observed once. This chain uses TRBV2 with TRBJ2-3; the D gene is possibly TRBD1 (5 bases). The CDR3 covers 14 residues. CDR1 is SNHLY, CDR2 FYNNEI, per germline. The germline V and J ends were trimmed by 3 bases and 5 bases, with 12 bases remaining between them. CDR3 bases: TGTGCCAGCAGTGAGGGCAGGGCACAAGATACGCAGTATTTT. This sequence encodes CASSEGRAQDTQYF.

The V and J genes are TRBV7-8 and TRBJ2-2, with unresolved D. This CDR3 has 14 amino acids. Germline assignment: CDR1 SGHVS and CDR2 FQNEAQ. V lost 3 bases, J lost 7 bases, and 12 bases lay in between. The CDR3 loop is CASSLAWGDGELFF. The CDR3 DNA reads TGTGCCAGCAGCTTGGCCTGGGGTGACGGGGAGCTGTTTTTT.

This chain links TRBV4-2 with TRBJ2-7; 12 nucleotides line up with TRBD2. This CDR3 is 15 amino acids long. The ends lost 0 bases at V and 7 bases at J; junction bases unmatched: 4. From germline, CDR1 is LGHNA and CDR2 YNFKEQ. CDR3 region: CASSQETSGRREQYF. The CDR3 DNA follows: TGTGCCAGCAGCCAAGAGACTAGCGGGAGAAGGGAGCAGTACTTC.

The rearrangement joins TRBV5-3 to TRBJ2-3; TRBD1 matches at 7 bases. TRBV5-3 is flagged as an ORF with uncertain function. V dropped 6 bases and J dropped 5; count of bases not matched to a gene: 6. The CDR3 has 13 amino acids. In DNA, the CDR3 is TGTGCCAGAATTGGTGACAGGGAAGATACGCAGTATTTT. Translated: CARIGDREDTQYF.

This clone was recorded only once. The chain joins TRBV10-3 to TRBJ2-7; D is possibly TRBD2 (5 bases). The germline CDR1 and CDR2 sequences are ENHRY and SYGVKD. V lost 7 bases and J lost 2, with 12 bases in between. CDR3 length: 13 amino acids. The DNA for the CDR3 is TGTGCCATCAAAGCGGAGATGCCCTACGAGCAGTACTTC. Its translation: CAIKAEMPYEQYF.

The chain joins TRBV10-3 to TRBJ2-1, with 7 bases that match TRBD2. CDR3 length equals 14 residues. CDR1 is ENHRY, CDR2 SYGVKD, per germline. V lost 5 bases and J lost 1; bases outside the gene matches: 2. CDR3 residues: CAISSGISYNEQFF. CDR3 nucleotide sequence: TGTGCCATCAGTAGCGGGATTTCCTACAATGAGCAGTTCTTC.

The gene calls are TRBV5-1 and TRBJ2-3, with 8 positions matching TRBD2. This CDR3 spans 14 amino acids. The trim removed 3 bases at V and 8 bases at J, leaving 8 bases unmatched. The germline V gene encodes CDR1 SGHRS and CDR2 YFSETQ. The DNA for the CDR3 is TGCGCCAGCAGCTGGGACGGGACTAGGGTTACGCAGTATTTT. This gives the protein CASSWDGTRVTQYF.

V is TRBV10-3 and J is TRBJ2-3; D gene unclear. From germline, CDR1 is ENHRY and CDR2 SYGVKD. Trimming removed 6 bases from V and 0 bases from J, with 13 bases in between. There are 15 residues in the CDR3. The CDR3 reads CAIRSAQTSTDTQYF. The CDR3 region has the DNA TGTGCCATCAGGTCGGCGCAAACTAGCACAGATACGCAGTATTTT.

The gene calls are TRBV5-4 and TRBJ2-2, with TRBD2 matching 8 bases. Germline CDR1 SGHNT, CDR2 YYREEE (reference sequence). Trimming took 5 bases from V and 7 from J; bases not matched to a gene: 7. The CDR3 runs to 14 residues. The CDR3 region is CASSIAGFGGELFF. Here the CDR3 DNA reads TGTGCCAGCAGTATAGCGGGATTTGGCGGGGAGCTGTTTTTT.

J is TRBJ2-1 and V is TRBV28; 9 bases are a match to TRBD2. The CDR3 has 15 amino acids. Looked up from germline, CDR1 is MDHEN and CDR2 is SYDVKM. The J segment lost 4 bases and the V segment lost 6 bases, leaving 7 bases of the junction unmatched. Here the CDR3 reads CASRLAGIAYNEQFF. The CDR3 DNA reads as TGTGCCAGCAGGCTAGCGGGAATCGCATACAATGAGCAGTTCTTC.

V is TRBV30 and J is TRBJ1-5, with 7 bases fitting TRBD1. This CDR3 is built from 15 residues. Germline assignment: CDR1 GTSNPN and CDR2 SVGIG (reference sequence). Losses at the gene ends were 3 bases for V and 3 bases for J; bases not matched to a gene: 8. Here the CDR3 reads CAWRSPGQLNQPQHF. The CDR3 DNA follows: TGTGCCTGGAGAAGTCCGGGACAGCTCAATCAGCCCCAGCATTTT.

This clone has more than one count but fewer than ten. The chain has TRBV30 and TRBJ1-1; D not certain. The germline V gene encodes CDR1 GTSNPN and CDR2 SVGIG (reference sequence). This CDR3 has 13 residues. With 4 bases removed from V and 10 bases from J, the gap between germline ends came to 19 bases. CDR3 sequence: CAWNRPPGGRAFF. CDR3 DNA sequence: TGTGCCTGGAATCGGCCTCCTGGAGGGAGAGCTTTCTTT.

The J gene is TRBJ2-5, the V gene TRBV18, with 9 bases fitting TRBD2. With 2 bases clipped from V and 3 bases from J, the junction kept 4 bases outside the gene matches. The CDR3 runs to 15 residues. The germline gives CDR1 KGHSH, CDR2 LQKENI. The CDR3 reads CASSPSASGKETQYF. DNA for the CDR3: TGTGCCAGCTCACCATCGGCTAGCGGGAAAGAGACCCAGTACTTC.

J is TRBJ2-1 and V is TRBV2, with D unresolved. CDR3 length: 10 residues. Trimming took off 8 bases at V and 6 bases at J, with 5 bases between the two ends. Germline values: CDR1 SNHLY, CDR2 FYNNEI. CDR3 residues: CASFSNEQFF. The CDR3 region has the DNA TGTGCCAGCTTTAGCAATGAGCAGTTCTTC.

The V and J genes are TRBV5-4 and TRBJ2-2; D not certain. The CDR3 is 14 amino acids. Per the germline V gene, CDR1 is SGHNT and CDR2 is YYREEE (reference sequence). V was pared by 1 base and J by 4 bases, with 8 bases between. CDR3 amino acids: CASSLQGPTGELFF. The CDR3 DNA reads TGTGCCAGCAGCTTGCAAGGGCCCACCGGGGAGCTGTTTTTT.

The J gene is TRBJ2-1, the V gene TRBV6-1, with 9 bases aligning to TRBD2. The CDR3 is made up of 17 amino acids. J gave up 4 bases and V 4 bases, and 11 bases lay outside the gene matches. Germline CDR1 is MNHNS and CDR2 is SASEGT. DNA of the CDR3: TGTGCCAGCAGTGTCTCCCGTCTAGCGGGAACGTACAATGAGCAGTTCTTC. Residues: CASSVSRLAGTYNEQFF.